This TCR beta chain emerged from a study of blood T cell repertoires in COVID-19. As for the study in general: The United States, Italy and Spain supplied acute and convalescent COVID-19 samples. Sample material is recorded as cDNA or gDNA derived from T cells, B-cell-depleted T cells, or PBMCs.

Original analysis: Cell counts per sample came from amplifying reference gene primers. Profiling relied on immunoSEQ multiplex PCR, and the TCRdb table lists in-frame clones only, not all of them. The V and J calls and clone size come from that table; D and trimming were worked out from the DNA. This table holds under 350,000 clones, 70% to 90% found once. V gave up 3 bases and J gave up 5 bases, with 16 bases separating them. The CDR3 has 16 residues. CDR1 is WSHSY, CDR2 SAAADI, per germline. The specimen sequenced was peripheral blood. The receptor was isolated from a human donor in a cohort sampled during active COVID-19. The chain recombines TRBV10-2 with TRBJ1-4; maybe TRBD1 (5 bases). The CDR3: CASSDLYGTSNEKLFF. In DNA form, the CDR3 reads TGCGCCAGCAGTGACCTATATGGGACTTCGAATGAAAAACTGTTTTTT.